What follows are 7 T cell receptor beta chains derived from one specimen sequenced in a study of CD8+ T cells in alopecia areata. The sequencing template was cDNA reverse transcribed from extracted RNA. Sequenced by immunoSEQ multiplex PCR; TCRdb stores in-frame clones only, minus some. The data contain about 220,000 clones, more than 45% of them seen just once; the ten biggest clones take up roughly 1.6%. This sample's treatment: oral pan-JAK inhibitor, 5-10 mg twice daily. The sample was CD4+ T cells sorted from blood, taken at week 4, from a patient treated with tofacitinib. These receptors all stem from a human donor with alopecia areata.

Here the CDR3 reads CASTPDSSTDTQYF. CDR3 coding DNA: TGTGCCAGTACCCCTGACAGCAGCACAGATACGCAGTATTTT. This sequence joins TRBV19 and TRBJ2-3; tentative D call: TRBD1 (5 bases). The germline gives CDR1 LNHDA, CDR2 SQIVND (reference sequence). The CDR3 sequence is 14 residues long. V gave up 7 bases and J gave up 0 bases, with 11 bases separating them.

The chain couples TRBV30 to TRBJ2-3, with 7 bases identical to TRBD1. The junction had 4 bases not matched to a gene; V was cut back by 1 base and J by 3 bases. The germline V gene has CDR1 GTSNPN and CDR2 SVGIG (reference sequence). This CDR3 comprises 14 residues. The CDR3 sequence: CAWSGGTVTDTQYF. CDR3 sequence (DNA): TGTGCCTGGAGTGGAGGGACAGTGACAGATACGCAGTATTTT.

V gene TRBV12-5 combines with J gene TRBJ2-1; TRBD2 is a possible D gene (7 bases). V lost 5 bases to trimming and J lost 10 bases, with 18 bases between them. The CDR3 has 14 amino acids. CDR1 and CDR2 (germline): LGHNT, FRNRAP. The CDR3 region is CASGHGGLGPEQFF. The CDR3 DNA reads TGTGCTAGTGGTCACGGGGGGCTGGGGCCCGAGCAGTTCTTC.

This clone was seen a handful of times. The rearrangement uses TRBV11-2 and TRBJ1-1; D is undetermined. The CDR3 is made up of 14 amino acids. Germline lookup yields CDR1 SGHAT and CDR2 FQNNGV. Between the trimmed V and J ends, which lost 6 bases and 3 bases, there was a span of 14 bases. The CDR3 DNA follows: TGTGCCAGCAGGGCCCTTGATTGGGACACTGAAGCTTTCTTT. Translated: CASRALDWDTEAFF.

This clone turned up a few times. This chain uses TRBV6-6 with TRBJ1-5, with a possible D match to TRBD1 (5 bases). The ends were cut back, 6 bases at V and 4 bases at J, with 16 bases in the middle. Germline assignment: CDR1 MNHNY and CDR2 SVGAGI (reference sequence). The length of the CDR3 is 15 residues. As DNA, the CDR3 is TGTGCCAGCAGCGCTAAGACGGGGGATAATCAGCCCCAGCATTTT. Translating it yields CASSAKTGDNQPQHF.

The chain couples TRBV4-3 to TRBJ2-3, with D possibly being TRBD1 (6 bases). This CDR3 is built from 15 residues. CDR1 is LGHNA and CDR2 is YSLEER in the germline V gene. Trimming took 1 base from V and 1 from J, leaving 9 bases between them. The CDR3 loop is CASSQVAGGTDTQYF. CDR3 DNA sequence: TGCGCCAGCAGCCAAGTCGCAGGGGGCACAGATACGCAGTATTTT.

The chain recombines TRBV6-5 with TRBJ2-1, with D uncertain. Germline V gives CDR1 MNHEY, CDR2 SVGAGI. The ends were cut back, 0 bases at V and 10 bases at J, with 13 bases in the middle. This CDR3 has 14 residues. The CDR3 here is CASSYSNTGWEQFF. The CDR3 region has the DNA TGTGCCAGCAGTTACTCGAACACGGGTTGGGAGCAGTTCTTC.